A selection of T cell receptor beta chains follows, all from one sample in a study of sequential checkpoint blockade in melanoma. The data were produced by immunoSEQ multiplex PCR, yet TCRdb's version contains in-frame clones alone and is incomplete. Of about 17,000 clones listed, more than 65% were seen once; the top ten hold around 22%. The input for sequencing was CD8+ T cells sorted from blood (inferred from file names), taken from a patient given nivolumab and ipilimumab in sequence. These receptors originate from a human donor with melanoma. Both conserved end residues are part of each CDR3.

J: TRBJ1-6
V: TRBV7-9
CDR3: CASSQGAGSGSPLHF

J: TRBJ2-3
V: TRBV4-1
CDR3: CASSQGIGGTQYF

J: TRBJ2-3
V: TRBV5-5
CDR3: CASSPDRFRRTDTQYF

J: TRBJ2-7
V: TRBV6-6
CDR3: CASSAGGAIDEQYF

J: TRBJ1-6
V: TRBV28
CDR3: CASSITGANSPLHF

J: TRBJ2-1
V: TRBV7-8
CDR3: CASSLAGGGLAAYNEQFF

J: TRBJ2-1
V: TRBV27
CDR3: CASSLGGAYSGQFF

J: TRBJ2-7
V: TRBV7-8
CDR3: CASSPSPQDSTYEQYF

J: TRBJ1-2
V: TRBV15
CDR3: CATSRSGQGNYGYTF

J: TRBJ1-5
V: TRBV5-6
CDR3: CASSTGGQPQHF

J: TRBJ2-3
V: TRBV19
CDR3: CASREYSTDTQYF

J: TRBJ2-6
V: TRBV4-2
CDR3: CASSPITPGGNSGANVLTF

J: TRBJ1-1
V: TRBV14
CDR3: CASSQVAGTEAFF

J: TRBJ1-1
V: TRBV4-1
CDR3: CASSHAPGTVSTEAFF

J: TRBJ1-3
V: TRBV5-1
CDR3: CASSLDFSGNTIYF

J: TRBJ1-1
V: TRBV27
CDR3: CASSPGTSGNTEAFF

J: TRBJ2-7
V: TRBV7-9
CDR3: CASSPLGGYEQYF

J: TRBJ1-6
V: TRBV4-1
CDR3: CASSLTDNYNSPLHF

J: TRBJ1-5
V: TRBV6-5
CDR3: CASSYSIGVGQPQHF

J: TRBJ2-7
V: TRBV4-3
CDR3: CASAPGQGAYEQYF

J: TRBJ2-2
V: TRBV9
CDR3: CASSVEGVGELFF

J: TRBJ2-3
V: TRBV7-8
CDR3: CASSLRLAGAADTQYF

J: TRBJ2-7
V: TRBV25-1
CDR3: CASRGTGSSYEQYF

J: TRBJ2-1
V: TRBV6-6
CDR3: CASSTGDNEQFF

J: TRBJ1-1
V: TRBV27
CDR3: CASSSRGLGEAFF

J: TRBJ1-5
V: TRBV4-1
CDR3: CASSQDRTGGQPQHF

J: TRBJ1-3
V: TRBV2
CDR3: CASSDPLTGIRDTIYF

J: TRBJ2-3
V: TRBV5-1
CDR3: CASLQGVGGTDTQYF

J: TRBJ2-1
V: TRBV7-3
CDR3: CASSSGTNEQFF

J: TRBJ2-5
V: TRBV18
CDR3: CASSPRVYEETQYF

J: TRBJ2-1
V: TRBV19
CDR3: CASDDSGGEQFF

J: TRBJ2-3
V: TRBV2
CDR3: CASPGQRQGDSADTQYF

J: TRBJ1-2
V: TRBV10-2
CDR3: CASSDTEEGAVYGYTF

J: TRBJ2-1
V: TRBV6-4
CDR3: CASSAQADSYNEQFF

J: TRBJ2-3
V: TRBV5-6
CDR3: CASSLYALTGPDTQYF

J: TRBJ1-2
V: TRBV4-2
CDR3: CASSQVLQGDGYTF

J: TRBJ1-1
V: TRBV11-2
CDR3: CASSLIGGLNTEAFF

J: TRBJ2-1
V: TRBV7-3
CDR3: CASSFGQGYNEQFF

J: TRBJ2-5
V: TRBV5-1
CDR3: CASSIGTSGGPGQETQYF

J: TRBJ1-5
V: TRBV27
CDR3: CASSFEQDQPQHF

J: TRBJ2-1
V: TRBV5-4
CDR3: CASSLVVPNEQFF

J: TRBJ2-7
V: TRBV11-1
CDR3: CASSVTGFYEQYF

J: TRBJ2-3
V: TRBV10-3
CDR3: CAISTTGGSADTQYF

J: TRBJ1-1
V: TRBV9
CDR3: CASSVDGNTEAFF

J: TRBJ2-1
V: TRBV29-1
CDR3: CSGQGLGNEQFF

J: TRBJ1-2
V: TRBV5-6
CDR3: CASSLAEGAPLYGYTF

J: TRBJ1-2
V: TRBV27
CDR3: CASSRYGGANYGYTF

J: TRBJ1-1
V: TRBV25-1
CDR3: CASSLHGRDTEAFF

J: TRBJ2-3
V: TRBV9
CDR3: CASSSDTAQYF

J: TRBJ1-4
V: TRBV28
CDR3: CASSPADSNEKLFF

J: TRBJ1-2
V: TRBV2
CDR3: CASSDWGGRNGYTF

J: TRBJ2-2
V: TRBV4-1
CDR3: CASSYSGGGTGELFF

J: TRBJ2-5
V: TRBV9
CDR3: CASSPLWDRAIQETQYF

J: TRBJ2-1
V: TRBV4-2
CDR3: CASSQDVLAGSSYNEQFF

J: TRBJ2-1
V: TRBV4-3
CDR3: CASSQDSSGGNEQFF